The 32 T cell receptor beta chains below all came from one sample that was sequenced in a study of shared clonotypes between healthy human individuals. The assay was immunoSEQ multiplex PCR, and TCRdb's table has in-frame clones only and misses some. This sample carries roughly 1.4 million clones, around 98.5% of them seen once, and the ten largest clones take around 0.33%. Sequenced input: naive CD4+ T cells sorted from blood. The subset is: CD45RA+ positively selected. Receptors were obtained from a man between 25 and 39 years old in good health.

The chain is built from TRBV9 and TRBJ2-3; D not certain. V lost 0 bases to trimming and J lost 8 bases, with 10 bases between them. CDR3 length: 13 amino acids. Germline CDR1 reads SGDLS; CDR2 reads YYNGEE. The CDR3 is CASSVGTVPTQYF. DNA for the CDR3: TGTGCCAGCAGCGTAGGCACAGTCCCTACGCAGTATTTT.

V usage is TRBV18 and J usage is TRBJ1-1; 7 bases agree with TRBD1. In germline, CDR1 is KGHSH, CDR2 LQKENI. The ends lost 1 base at V and 1 base at J; junction bases unmatched: 6. The CDR3 is 16 amino acids. CDR3 nucleotide sequence: TGTGCCAGCTCACCACAACAGACAGGGCCGAACACTGAAGCTTTCTTT. As protein: CASSPQQTGPNTEAFF.

This chain connects TRBV10-3 to TRBJ1-5; 7 bases are shared with TRBD1. The CDR3 totals 13 residues. Germline V CDR1 and CDR2: ENHRY, SYGVKD. V trimming: 8 bases; J trimming: 6 bases; junction bases outside the gene matches: 7. The CDR3 protein is CAIGAAGGQPQHF. Here the CDR3 DNA reads TGTGCCATCGGGGCCGCAGGGGGTCAGCCCCAGCATTTT.

The chain's CDR3 is CASSQDSVSYSNGADTQYF. The CDR3 DNA reads TGCGCCAGCAGCCAAGACTCGGTTTCCTATAGCAATGGGGCAGATACGCAGTATTTT. This chain links TRBV4-1 with TRBJ2-3; no clear D. Deletions cut 0 bases from V and 4 bases from J, with 23 bases between. The CDR3 runs to 19 residues. CDR1 MGHRA and CDR2 YSYEKL come from the germline V gene.

This clone was observed once. The chain joins TRBV5-1 to TRBJ2-7; 7 bases are shared with TRBD1. The germline CDR1 and CDR2 sequences are SGHRS and YFSETQ. J lost 2 bases, V lost 5 bases, and 10 bases had no gene match. This CDR3 has 15 residues. The chain's CDR3 is CASRTATGKPYEQYF. The CDR3 coding sequence is TGCGCCAGCAGGACCGCGACAGGGAAACCCTACGAGCAGTACTTC.

The chain has TRBV28 and TRBJ2-1; D is ambiguous. V dropped 7 bases and J dropped 6 bases, with 16 bases sitting between them. From germline, CDR1 is MDHEN and CDR2 SYDVKM. There are 14 residues in the CDR3. This CDR3 reads CASTSQPTINEQFF. For the CDR3, the DNA is TGTGCCAGCACCTCCCAACCTACTATCAATGAGCAGTTCTTC.

The rearrangement links TRBV7-2 to TRBJ2-3; a weak D match, TRBD2 (5 bases). Trimming pared 5 bases from V and 1 base from J, leaving 22 bases between. This CDR3 is built from 18 residues. Germline CDR1 and CDR2: SGHTA and FQGNSA. The CDR3 here is CASSRTVRTPAGTDTQYF. The DNA of the CDR3 is TGTGCCAGCAGCCGTACGGTGAGGACTCCGGCGGGCACAGATACGCAGTATTTT.

The chain recombines TRBV5-5 with TRBJ2-2, with TRBD1 matching over 9 bases. CDR1 is SGHKS, CDR2 YYEKEE, per germline (reference sequence). The CDR3 loop spans 17 amino acids. V dropped 0 bases and J dropped 7; count of bases not matched to a gene: 10. CDR3 in DNA: TGTGCCAGCAGCTTGGACAGGGGGCGCGGGAAGGTCGGGGAGCTGTTTTTT. This gives the protein CASSLDRGRGKVGELFF.

V usage is TRBV30 and J usage is TRBJ1-1, with a weak D call TRBD1 (5 bases). Deletions cut 4 bases from V and 5 bases from J, with 14 bases between. The CDR3 sequence is 13 residues long. Germline V lookup: CDR1 GTSNPN, CDR2 SVGIG (reference sequence). As DNA, the CDR3 is TGTGCCTGGAATCAAGGGGCGGGAACTGAAGCTTTCTTT. Translating gives CAWNQGAGTEAFF.

The chain joins TRBV18 to TRBJ1-4; possible D gene TRBD1, 6 bases. CDR1 and CDR2 from the germline V gene are KGHSH and LQKENI. Trimming shortened V by 6 bases and J by 10 bases, and 27 bases separated the two germline ends. The CDR3 has 17 amino acids. The CDR3, as DNA: TGTGCCAGCTCGTCAGAAGGGGCGGTGGGGGCCCTTGGAAAACTGTTTTTT. Protein: CASSSEGAVGALGKLFF.

The gene calls are TRBV4-1 and TRBJ2-2; 13 bases map to TRBD2. The ends lost 3 bases at V and 4 bases at J; junction bases unmatched: 11. Looked up from germline, CDR1 is MGHRA and CDR2 is YSYEKL. This CDR3 is 19 amino acids long. The CDR3 coding sequence is TGCGCCAGCAGCCACCTAGGACTAGCGGGAGCCGAGAGCACCGGGGAGCTGTTTTTT. This codes for CASSHLGLAGAESTGELFF.

V is TRBV29-1 and J is TRBJ2-2, with 9 bases aligning to TRBD2. This CDR3 has 17 residues. Per the germline V gene, CDR1 is SQVTM and CDR2 is ANQGSEA. V shed 6 bases and J 3 bases; nucleotides not matched to a gene: 14. The CDR3 DNA reads as TGCAGCGTCGCCGTTTCTGGCGGGAGGGTTCACACCGGGGAGCTGTTTTTT. Amino acid sequence: CSVAVSGGRVHTGELFF.

This chain links TRBV30 with TRBJ2-1; 10 bases align to TRBD2. V shed 4 bases and J 6 bases; nucleotides not matched to a gene: 6. Per germline, CDR1 GTSNPN and CDR2 SVGIG (reference sequence). The CDR3 is made up of 14 amino acids. CDR3 region: CAWKSGRGINEQFF. DNA for the CDR3: TGTGCCTGGAAGAGCGGGAGGGGGATCAATGAGCAGTTCTTC. Drawing the rest from reference TRBV30 and TRBJ2-1, the complete variable domain is SQTIHQWPATLVQPVGSPLSLECTVEGTSNPNLYWYRQAAGRGLQLLFYSVGIGQISSEVPQNLSASRPQDRQFILSSKKLLLSDSGFYLCAWKSGRGINEQFFGPGTRLTVL.

V is TRBV5-1 and J is TRBJ2-2; TRBD1 is a possible D gene (7 bases). This CDR3 has 14 residues. CDR1 and CDR2 from the germline V gene are SGHRS and YFSETQ. Trimming stripped 8 bases from V and 1 base from J, with 12 bases between. The chain's CDR3 is CASGGTVNTGELFF. The CDR3 DNA sequence: TGCGCCAGTGGGGGGACAGTGAACACCGGGGAGCTGTTTTTT.

This sequence joins TRBV5-6 and TRBJ1-2; D may be TRBD1 (6 bases). V shed 0 bases and J shed 8 bases, with 17 bases lying between them. The length of the CDR3 is 15 residues. Germline CDR1 is SGHDT and CDR2 is YYEEEE. The CDR3 DNA reads as TGTGCCAGCAGCTTGGGACAGGTCGTTTTCTCCGGCTACACCTTC. It yields the protein CASSLGQVVFSGYTF.

The rearrangement joins TRBV14 to TRBJ2-4; D not resolved. The better agreement between TRBJ2-5 and the DNA end casts doubt on the J call. The CDR3 loop spans 12 amino acids. The germline gives CDR1 SGHDN, CDR2 FVKESK. The CDR3 spells CASSRLGQTQYF. In DNA form, the CDR3 reads TGTGCCAGCAGCCGCCTAGGGCAGACCCAGTACTTC.

This chain links TRBV15 with TRBJ1-3; D remains ambiguous. Germline V gene sequence: CDR1 LNHNV, CDR2 YYDKDF (reference sequence). Trimming left V 3 bases short and J 0 bases short, with 15 bases between. The CDR3 spans 17 residues. The CDR3 region has the DNA TGTGCCACCAGCAGGGACCCCCGACGGACCTCTGGAAACACCATATATTTT. Encoded protein: CATSRDPRRTSGNTIYF.

V usage is TRBV7-6 and J usage is TRBJ2-1; D is perhaps TRBD1 or TRBD2 (5 bases each). The CDR3 contains 13 residues. In germline, CDR1 is SGHVS, CDR2 FNYEAQ. V was pared by 4 bases and J by 5 bases, with 9 bases between. CDR3 amino acids: CASSSGTNNEQFF. DNA for the CDR3: TGTGCCAGCAGCTCTGGGACGAACAATGAGCAGTTCTTC. The variable domain in full, with the rest retrieved from reference TRBV7-6 and TRBJ2-1, is GAGVSQSPRYKVTKRGQDVALRCDPISGHVSLYWYRQALGQGPEFLTYFNYEAQQDKSGLPNDRFSAERPEGSISTLTIQRTEQRDSAMYRCASSSGTNNEQFFGPGTRLTVL.

The chain has TRBV13 and TRBJ1-3, with 7 nucleotides matching TRBD1. CDR1 and CDR2 from the germline V gene are PRHDT and FYEKMQ (reference sequence). There are 15 residues in the CDR3. J was trimmed by 8 bases and V by 4 bases; bases with no gene match: 11. The CDR3 region has the DNA TGTGCCAGCAGCTCCGCGACAGGGCGACGGGACACCATATATTTT. Encoded protein: CASSSATGRRDTIYF. Drawing the rest from reference TRBV13 and TRBJ1-3, the complete variable domain is AAGVIQSPRHLIKEKRETATLKCYPIPRHDTVYWYQQGPGQDPQFLISFYEKMQSDKGSIPDRFSAQQFSDYHSELNMSSLELGDSALYFCASSSATGRRDTIYFGEGSWLTVV.

This rearrangement joins TRBV5-5 to TRBJ2-2; D remains ambiguous. Germline CDR1 is SGHKS and CDR2 is YYEKEE (reference sequence). The CDR3 spans 16 residues. V dropped 1 base and J dropped 0 bases, with 10 bases sitting between them. CDR3 protein: CASSLRPNTNTGELFF. CDR3 nucleotides: TGTGCCAGCAGCTTGAGACCGAACACGAACACCGGGGAGCTGTTTTTT. Using reference TRBV5-5 and TRBJ2-2 for the parts outside the CDR3, the full variable domain is DAGVTQSPTHLIKTRGQQVTLRCSPISGHKSVSWYQQVLGQGPQFIFQYYEKEERGRGNFPDRFSARQFPNYSSELNVNALLLGDSALYLCASSLRPNTNTGELFFGEGSRLTVL.

V usage is TRBV6-1 and J usage is TRBJ1-5; no firm D call. V shed 1 base and J shed 1 base, with 8 bases lying between them. Germline V gene lookup returns CDR1 MNHNS and CDR2 SASEGT. CDR3 size: 15 residues. The CDR3 loop reads CASSEVWHSNQPQHF. In DNA, the CDR3 is TGTGCCAGCAGTGAAGTTTGGCACAGCAATCAGCCCCAGCATTTT.

V is TRBV2 and J is TRBJ2-5; TRBD1 matches at 7 bases. CDR3 length: 16 amino acids. V gave up 4 bases and J gave up 7 bases; unmatched junction bases: 15. In germline, CDR1 is SNHLY, CDR2 FYNNEI. The CDR3 DNA sequence: TGTGCCAGCAGTGCCTCCGTACCGACAGGGTTGGCGACCCAGTACTTC. Its protein product is CASSASVPTGLATQYF.

The sample holds one count of this clone. A read error may produce the germline difference seen at one junction end. V usage is TRBV7-7 and J usage is TRBJ2-7; D not certain. In germline, CDR1 is SSHAT, CDR2 FNYEAQ (reference sequence). CDR3 length: 15 amino acids. CDR3 sequence reads: CASSPSPAVFYEQYF. CDR3 nucleotide sequence: TGTGCTAGCAGCCCGTCACCTGCCGTCTTCTACGAGCAGTACTTC.

The J gene is TRBJ2-2, the V gene TRBV18; TRBD1 might be the D (5 bases). The CDR3 contains 14 residues. Looked up from germline, CDR1 is KGHSH and CDR2 is LQKENI. Trimming pared 4 bases from V and 4 bases from J, leaving 10 bases between. Here the CDR3 DNA reads TGTGCCAGCTCACAGATGACAGTCACCGGGGAGCTGTTTTTT. Translating gives CASSQMTVTGELFF.

In this sample, this clone turned up once. The J gene is TRBJ2-5, the V gene TRBV7-6; tentative D call: TRBD1 (10 bases). Trimming removed 5 bases from V and 3 bases from J, with 34 bases in between. This CDR3 region has 21 residues. The germline gives CDR1 SGHVS, CDR2 FNYEAQ. The CDR3 DNA is TGTGCCAGCAGCATCGGCGGGGGACAGGGGCGAATAGCGGGAGAAAAAGAGACCCAGTACTTC. Its translation: CASSIGGGQGRIAGEKETQYF.

This sequence joins TRBV15 and TRBJ2-7; 9 positions agree with TRBD2. The germline gives CDR1 LNHNV, CDR2 YYDKDF (reference sequence). This CDR3 region has 17 residues. J gave up 2 bases and V 1 base, and 9 bases lay outside the gene matches. The CDR3 loop reads CATSRGAAGGVPYEQYF. The CDR3 coding sequence is TGTGCCACCAGCAGAGGGGCAGCGGGAGGTGTCCCCTACGAGCAGTACTTC. Combining the CDR3 with reference TRBV15 and TRBJ2-7 gives the whole variable domain DAMVIQNPRYQVTQFGKPVTLSCSQTLNHNVMYWYQQKSSQAPKLLFHYYDKDFNNEADTPDNFQSRRPNTSFCFLDIRSPGLGDTAMYLCATSRGAAGGVPYEQYFGPGTRLTVT.

The chain carries TRBV28 and TRBJ2-3; possibly TRBD1 for D (5 bases). The CDR3 sequence is 12 residues long. Germline assignment: CDR1 MDHEN and CDR2 SYDVKM. V lost 6 bases and J 6 bases, leaving 10 bases between the germline ends. CDR3 DNA sequence: TGTGCCAGCAGGGTACAGGAGGATACGCAGTATTTT. Its protein product is CASRVQEDTQYF.

The J gene is TRBJ1-2, the V gene TRBV4-2, with 7 bases aligning to TRBD1. J gave up 7 bases and V 0 bases, and 8 bases lay outside the gene matches. The CDR3 sequence is 15 residues long. CDR1 LGHNA and CDR2 YNFKEQ come from the germline V gene. The CDR3 DNA reads TGTGCCAGCAGCCAAGACGAGACAGGGCCGGGTGGCTACACCTTC. Protein sequence: CASSQDETGPGGYTF.

This chain joins TRBV11-2 and TRBJ2-5, with TRBD1 identical over 10 bases. From germline, CDR1 is SGHAT and CDR2 FQNNGV. This CDR3 is built from 17 residues. J lost 5 bases, V lost 1 base, and 10 bases had no gene match. The CDR3 is CASSLGPGTGAGETQYF. CDR3 coding DNA: TGTGCCAGCAGCTTAGGTCCCGGGACAGGGGCGGGGGAGACCCAGTACTTC.

The genes are TRBV28 and TRBJ1-4; 9 nucleotides match TRBD1. CDR1 MDHEN and CDR2 SYDVKM come from the germline V gene. After removal of 8 bases from V and 7 bases from J, the junction contained 5 bases not matched to a gene. This CDR3 spans 13 amino acids. CDR3 nucleotides: TGTGCCAGCCGTGACAGGGGGGTTGAAAAACTGTTTTTT. Translation: CASRDRGVEKLFF.

There are a few counts of this clone. The genes are TRBV25-1 and TRBJ2-3, with D perhaps assigned TRBD1 or TRBD2 (5 bases each). CDR1 and CDR2 (germline): MGHDK, SYGVNS. The CDR3 runs to 12 residues. Between the trimmed V and J ends, which lost 9 bases and 1 base, there was a span of 8 bases. The CDR3 region has the DNA TGTGCCAGTAGAGGGGGCACAGATACGCAGTATTTT. As protein: CASRGGTDTQYF.

The chain employs TRBV19 and TRBJ2-7; tentative D call: TRBD1 (5 bases). Germline CDR1 is LNHDA and CDR2 is SQIVND (reference sequence). The CDR3 sequence is 15 residues long. V dropped 5 bases and J dropped 5 bases, with 19 bases sitting between them. CDR3 amino acids: CASSHRQGFVNEQYF. CDR3 coding DNA: TGTGCCAGTAGTCATCGTCAGGGATTTGTGAACGAGCAGTACTTC.